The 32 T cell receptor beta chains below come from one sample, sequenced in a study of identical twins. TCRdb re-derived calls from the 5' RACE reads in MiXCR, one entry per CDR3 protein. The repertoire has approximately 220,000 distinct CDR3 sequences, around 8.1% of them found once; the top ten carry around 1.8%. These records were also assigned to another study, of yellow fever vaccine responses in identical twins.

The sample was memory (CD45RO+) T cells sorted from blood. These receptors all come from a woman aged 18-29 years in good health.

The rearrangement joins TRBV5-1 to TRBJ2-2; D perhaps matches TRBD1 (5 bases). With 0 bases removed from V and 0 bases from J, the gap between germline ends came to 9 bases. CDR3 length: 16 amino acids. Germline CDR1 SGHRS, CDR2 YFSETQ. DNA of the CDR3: TGCGCCAGCAGCTTGGCCGTGACAGCGAACACCGGGGAGCTGTTTTTT. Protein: CASSLAVTANTGELFF.

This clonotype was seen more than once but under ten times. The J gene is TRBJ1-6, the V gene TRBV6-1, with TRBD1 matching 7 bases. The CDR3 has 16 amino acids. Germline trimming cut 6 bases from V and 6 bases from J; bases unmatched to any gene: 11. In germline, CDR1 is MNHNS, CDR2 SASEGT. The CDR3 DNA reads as TGTGCCAGCAGCCGCGAGGACAGGAGGGGTAATTCACCCCTCCACTTT. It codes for CASSREDRRGNSPLHF.

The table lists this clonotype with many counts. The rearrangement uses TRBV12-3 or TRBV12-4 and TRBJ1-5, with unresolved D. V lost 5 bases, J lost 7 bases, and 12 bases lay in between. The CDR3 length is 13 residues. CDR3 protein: CASSLGHYQPQHF. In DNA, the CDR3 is TGTGCCAGCAGTCTGGGCCACTACCAGCCCCAGCATTTT.

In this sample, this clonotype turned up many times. The CDR3 loop is CASSLRQGGEKLFF. DNA for the CDR3: TGTGCCAGCAGTTTAAGGCAGGGAGGAGAAAAACTGTTTTTT. The chain carries TRBV12-3 or TRBV12-4 and TRBJ1-4; TRBD1 is a possible D gene (5 bases). The V end was cut by 2 bases, the J end by 8 bases, with 12 bases between. This CDR3 is 14 amino acids long.

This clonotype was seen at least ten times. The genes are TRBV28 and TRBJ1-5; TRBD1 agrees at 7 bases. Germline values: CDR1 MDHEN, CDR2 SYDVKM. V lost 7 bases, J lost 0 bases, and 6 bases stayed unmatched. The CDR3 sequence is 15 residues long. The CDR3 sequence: CASTHRGFSNQPQHF. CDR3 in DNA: TGTGCCAGCACTCACAGGGGTTTTAGCAATCAGCCCCAGCATTTT.

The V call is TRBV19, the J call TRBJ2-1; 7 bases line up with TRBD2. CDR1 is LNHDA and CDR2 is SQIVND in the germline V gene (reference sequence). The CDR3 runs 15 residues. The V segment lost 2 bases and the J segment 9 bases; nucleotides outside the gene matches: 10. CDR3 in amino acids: CASSIRREGRGEQFF. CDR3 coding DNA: TGTGCCAGTAGTATACGGAGGGAGGGCCGGGGTGAGCAGTTCTTC. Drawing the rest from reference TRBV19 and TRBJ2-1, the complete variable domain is DGGITQSPKYLFRKEGQNVTLSCEQNLNHDAMYWYRQDPGQGLRLIYYSQIVNDFQKGDIAEGYSVSREKKESFPLTVTSAQKNPTAFYLCASSIRREGRGEQFFGPGTRLTVL.

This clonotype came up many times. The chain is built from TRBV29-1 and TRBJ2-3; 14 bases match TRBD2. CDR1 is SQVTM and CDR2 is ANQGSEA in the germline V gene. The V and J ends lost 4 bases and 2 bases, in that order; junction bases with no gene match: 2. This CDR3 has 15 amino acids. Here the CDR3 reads CSVGGLAGDTDTQYF. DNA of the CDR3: TGCAGCGTTGGGGGACTAGCGGGGGACACAGATACGCAGTATTTT.

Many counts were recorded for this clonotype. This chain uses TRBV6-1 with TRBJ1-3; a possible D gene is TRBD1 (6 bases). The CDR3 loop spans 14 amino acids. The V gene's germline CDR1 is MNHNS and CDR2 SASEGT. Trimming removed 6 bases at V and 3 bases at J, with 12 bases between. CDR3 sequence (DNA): TGTGCCAGCAGCCAGGGGAAGATTGGAAACACCATATATTTT. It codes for CASSQGKIGNTIYF.

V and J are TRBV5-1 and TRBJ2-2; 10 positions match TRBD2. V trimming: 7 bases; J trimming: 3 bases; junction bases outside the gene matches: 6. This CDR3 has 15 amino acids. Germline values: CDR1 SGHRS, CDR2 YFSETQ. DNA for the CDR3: TGCGCCAGCGTTAGCGGGGGGCAGCACACCGGGGAGCTGTTTTTT. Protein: CASVSGGQHTGELFF.

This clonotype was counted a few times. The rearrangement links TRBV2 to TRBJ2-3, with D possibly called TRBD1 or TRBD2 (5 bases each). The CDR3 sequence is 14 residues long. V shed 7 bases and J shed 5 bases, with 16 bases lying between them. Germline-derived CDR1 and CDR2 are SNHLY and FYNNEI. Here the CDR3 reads CASTHRDVEDTQYF. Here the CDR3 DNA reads TGTGCCAGCACCCACCGGGACGTTGAAGATACGCAGTATTTT.

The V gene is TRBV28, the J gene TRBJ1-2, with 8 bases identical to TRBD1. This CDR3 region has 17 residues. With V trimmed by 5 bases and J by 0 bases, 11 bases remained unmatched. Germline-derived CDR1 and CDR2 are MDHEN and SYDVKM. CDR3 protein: CASSPGQGVPSNYGYTF. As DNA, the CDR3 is TGTGCCAGCAGTCCCGGACAGGGAGTGCCGTCTAACTATGGCTACACCTTC.

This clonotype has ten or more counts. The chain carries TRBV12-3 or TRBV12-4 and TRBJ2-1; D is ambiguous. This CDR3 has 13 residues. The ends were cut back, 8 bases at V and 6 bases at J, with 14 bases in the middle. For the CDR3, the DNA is TGTGCCAGCGCCCTAAAAGGGCCCAATGAGCAGTTCTTC. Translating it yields CASALKGPNEQFF.

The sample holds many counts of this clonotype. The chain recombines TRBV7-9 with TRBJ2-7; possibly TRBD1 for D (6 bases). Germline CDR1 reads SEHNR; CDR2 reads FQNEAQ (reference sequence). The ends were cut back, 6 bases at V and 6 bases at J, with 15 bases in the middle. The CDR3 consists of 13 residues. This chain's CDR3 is CASSLAGAGEQYF. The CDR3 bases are TGTGCCAGCAGTTTGGCAGGGGCGGGCGAGCAGTACTTC.

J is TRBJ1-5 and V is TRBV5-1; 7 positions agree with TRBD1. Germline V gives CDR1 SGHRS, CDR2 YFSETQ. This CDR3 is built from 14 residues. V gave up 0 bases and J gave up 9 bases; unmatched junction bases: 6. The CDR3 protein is CASSLGQGSTPQHF. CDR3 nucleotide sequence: TGCGCCAGCAGCTTGGGACAGGGAAGCACGCCCCAGCATTTT.

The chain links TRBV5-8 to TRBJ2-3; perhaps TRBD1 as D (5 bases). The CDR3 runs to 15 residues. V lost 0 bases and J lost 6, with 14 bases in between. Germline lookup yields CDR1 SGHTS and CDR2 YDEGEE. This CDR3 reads CASSLEWGLRDTQYF. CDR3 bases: TGTGCCAGCAGCTTGGAGTGGGGCTTAAGGGATACGCAGTATTTT.

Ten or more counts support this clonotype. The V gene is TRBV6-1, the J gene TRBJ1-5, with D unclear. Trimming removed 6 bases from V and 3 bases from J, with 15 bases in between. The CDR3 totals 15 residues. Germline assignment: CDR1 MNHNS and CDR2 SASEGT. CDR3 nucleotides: TGTGCCAGCAGGAGCTTCGACACCTCCAATCAGCCCCAGCATTTT. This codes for CASRSFDTSNQPQHF.

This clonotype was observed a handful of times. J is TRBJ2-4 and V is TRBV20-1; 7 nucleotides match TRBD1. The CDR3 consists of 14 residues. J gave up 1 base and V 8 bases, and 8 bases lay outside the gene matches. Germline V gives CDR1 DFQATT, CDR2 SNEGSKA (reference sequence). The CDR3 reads CSLRDSSAKNIQYF. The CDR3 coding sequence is TGCAGTCTTAGGGACAGTAGCGCCAAAAACATTCAGTACTTC.

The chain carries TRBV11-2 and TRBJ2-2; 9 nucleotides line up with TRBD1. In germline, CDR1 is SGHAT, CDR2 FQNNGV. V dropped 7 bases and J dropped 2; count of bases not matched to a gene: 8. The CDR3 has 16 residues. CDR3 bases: TGTGCCAGCACCCCTCGGGACAGGGTAAACACCGGGGAGCTGTTTTTT. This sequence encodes CASTPRDRVNTGELFF.

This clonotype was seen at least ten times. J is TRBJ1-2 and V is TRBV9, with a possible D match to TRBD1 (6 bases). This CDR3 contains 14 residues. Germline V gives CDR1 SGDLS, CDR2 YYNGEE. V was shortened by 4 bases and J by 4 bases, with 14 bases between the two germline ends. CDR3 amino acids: CASSPDSSRYGYTF. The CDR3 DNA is TGTGCCAGCAGCCCGGACAGTTCCCGCTATGGCTACACCTTC.

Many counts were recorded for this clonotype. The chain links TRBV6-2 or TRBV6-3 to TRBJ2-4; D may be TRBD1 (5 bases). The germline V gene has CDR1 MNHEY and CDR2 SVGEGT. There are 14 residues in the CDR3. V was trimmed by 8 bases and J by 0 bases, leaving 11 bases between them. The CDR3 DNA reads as TGTGCCAGCGACAGTGCCTTAGCCAAAAACATTCAGTACTTC. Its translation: CASDSALAKNIQYF.

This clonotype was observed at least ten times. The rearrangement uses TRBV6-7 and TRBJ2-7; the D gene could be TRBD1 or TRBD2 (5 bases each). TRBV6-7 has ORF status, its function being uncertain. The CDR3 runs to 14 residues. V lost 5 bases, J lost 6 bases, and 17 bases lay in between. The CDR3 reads CASSAPGPKIEQYF. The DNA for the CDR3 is TGTGCCAGCAGTGCCCCGGGACCAAAAATCGAGCAGTACTTC.

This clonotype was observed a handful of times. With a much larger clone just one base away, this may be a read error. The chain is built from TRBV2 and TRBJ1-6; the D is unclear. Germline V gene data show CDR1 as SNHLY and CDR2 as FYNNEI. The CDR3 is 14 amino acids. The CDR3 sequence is CASRVFPEDSPPHF. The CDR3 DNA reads TGTGCCAGCAGGGTTTTCCCAGAAGATTCACCCCCCCACTTT.

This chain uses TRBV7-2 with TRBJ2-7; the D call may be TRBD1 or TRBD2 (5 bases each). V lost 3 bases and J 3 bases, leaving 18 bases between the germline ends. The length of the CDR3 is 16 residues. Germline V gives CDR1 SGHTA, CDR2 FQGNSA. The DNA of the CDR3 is TGTGCCAGCAGCTTCTACCCGGGACGGCAGAACTACGAGCAGTACTTC. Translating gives CASSFYPGRQNYEQYF.

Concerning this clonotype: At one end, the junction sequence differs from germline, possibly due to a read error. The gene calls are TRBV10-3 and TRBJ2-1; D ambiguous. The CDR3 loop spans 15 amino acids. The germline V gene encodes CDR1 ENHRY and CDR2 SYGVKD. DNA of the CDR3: TGTGCCATCACCACGGACGAAGGCTCTTACAATGAGCAGCTCTTC. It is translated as CAITTDEGSYNEQLF.

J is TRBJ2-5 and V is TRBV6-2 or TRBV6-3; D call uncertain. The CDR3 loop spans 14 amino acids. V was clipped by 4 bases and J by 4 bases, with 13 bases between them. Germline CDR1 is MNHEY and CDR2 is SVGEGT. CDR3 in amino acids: CASSSPTRLETQYF. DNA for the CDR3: TGTGCCAGCAGTTCGCCCACCCGTTTAGAGACCCAGTACTTC.

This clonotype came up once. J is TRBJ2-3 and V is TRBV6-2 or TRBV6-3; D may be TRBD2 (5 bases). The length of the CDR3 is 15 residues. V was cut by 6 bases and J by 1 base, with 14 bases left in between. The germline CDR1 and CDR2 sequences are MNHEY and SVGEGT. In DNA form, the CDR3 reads TGTGCCAGCAGGCTCGGGGAACAAGGCACAGATACGCAGTATTTT. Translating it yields CASRLGEQGTDTQYF.

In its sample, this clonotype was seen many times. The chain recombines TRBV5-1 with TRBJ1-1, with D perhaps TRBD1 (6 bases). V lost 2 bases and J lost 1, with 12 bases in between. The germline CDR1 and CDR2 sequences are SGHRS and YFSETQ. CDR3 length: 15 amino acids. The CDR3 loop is CASSLTGTTNTEAFF. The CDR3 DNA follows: TGCGCCAGCAGCTTAACCGGGACAACGAACACTGAAGCTTTCTTT.

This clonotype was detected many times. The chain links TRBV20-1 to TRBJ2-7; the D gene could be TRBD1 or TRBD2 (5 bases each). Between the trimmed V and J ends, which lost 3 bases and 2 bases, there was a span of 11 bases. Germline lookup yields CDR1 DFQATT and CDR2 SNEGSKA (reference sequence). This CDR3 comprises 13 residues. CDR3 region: CSARSEGPYEQYF. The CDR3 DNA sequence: TGCAGTGCTAGGAGTGAGGGACCCTACGAGCAGTACTTC.

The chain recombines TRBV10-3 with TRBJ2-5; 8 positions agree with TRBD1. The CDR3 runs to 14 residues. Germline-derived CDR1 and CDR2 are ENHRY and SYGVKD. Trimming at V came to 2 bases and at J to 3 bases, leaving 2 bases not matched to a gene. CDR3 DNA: TGTGCCATCAGTGAGAACAGGGGGGAAGAGACCCAGTACTTC. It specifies CAISENRGEETQYF.

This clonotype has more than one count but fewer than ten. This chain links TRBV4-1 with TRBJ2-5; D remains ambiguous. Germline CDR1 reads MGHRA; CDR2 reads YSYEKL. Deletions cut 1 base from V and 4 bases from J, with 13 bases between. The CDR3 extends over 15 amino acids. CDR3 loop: CASSQVYGTGETQYF. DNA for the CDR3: TGCGCCAGCAGCCAAGTATATGGCACGGGAGAGACCCAGTACTTC.

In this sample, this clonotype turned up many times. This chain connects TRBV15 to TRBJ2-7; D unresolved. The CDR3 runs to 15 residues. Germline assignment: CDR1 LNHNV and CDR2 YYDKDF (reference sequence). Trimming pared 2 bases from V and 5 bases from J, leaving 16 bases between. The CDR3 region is CATSRFGQALNEQYF. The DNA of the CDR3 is TGTGCCACCAGCAGATTCGGGCAGGCGCTAAACGAGCAGTACTTC.

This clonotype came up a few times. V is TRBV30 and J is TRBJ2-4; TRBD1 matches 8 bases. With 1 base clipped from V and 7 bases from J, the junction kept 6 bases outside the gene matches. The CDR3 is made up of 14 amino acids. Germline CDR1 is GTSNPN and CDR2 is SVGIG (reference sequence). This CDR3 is CAWSGTGPRNIQYF. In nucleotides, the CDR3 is TGTGCCTGGAGTGGGACAGGGCCGCGGAACATTCAGTACTTC.